The 29 T cell receptor beta chains presented below share a single source sample, sequenced in a study of blood T cell repertoires in COVID-19. Libraries were prepared by immunoSEQ multiplex PCR; TCRdb keeps only in-frame clonotypes and omits some of them. This sample has 120,000 to 150,000 clones, with 80% to 90% found just once. The sample consisted of peripheral blood. The receptors derive from a woman between 55 and 75 years old with active COVID-19.

The chain carries TRBV28 and TRBJ2-7, with TRBD1 matching 7 bases. This CDR3 is 14 amino acids long. With 5 bases clipped from V and 3 bases from J, the junction kept 7 bases outside the gene matches. Germline lookup yields CDR1 MDHEN and CDR2 SYDVKM. As DNA, the CDR3 is TGTGCCAGCAGTCCATTGGACAGGCACTACGAGCAGTACTTC. Residues: CASSPLDRHYEQYF.

The rearrangement uses TRBV29-1 and TRBJ2-5, with 8 bases fitting TRBD1. CDR1 and CDR2 (germline): SQVTM, ANQGSEA. The CDR3 length is 14 residues. Losses at the gene ends were 4 bases for V and 2 bases for J; bases not matched to a gene: 6. CDR3 protein: CSVGGRGQQETQYF. For the CDR3, the DNA is TGCAGCGTTGGGGGCAGGGGGCAACAAGAGACCCAGTACTTC.

V and J are TRBV7-3 and TRBJ2-2; 7 bases map to TRBD2. This CDR3 is 16 amino acids long. The V segment lost 1 base and the J segment 5 bases; nucleotides outside the gene matches: 7. Germline V gene data show CDR1 as SGHTA and CDR2 as FQGTGA. The DNA for the CDR3 is TGTGCCAGCAGCTTAATCCCTAGCGGCGGAACCGGGGAGCTGTTTTTT. This codes for CASSLIPSGGTGELFF.

The CDR3 protein is CASSPTDGYTF. The CDR3 DNA reads as TGTGCCAGCAGTCCAACAGATGGCTACACCTTC. The V and J genes are TRBV27 and TRBJ1-2; D is unclear. From germline, CDR1 is MNHEY and CDR2 SMNVEV (reference sequence). There are 11 residues in the CDR3. V lost 5 bases, J lost 6 bases, and 7 bases lay in between.

The chain employs TRBV10-2 and TRBJ1-2, with a possible D match to TRBD1 (5 bases). The germline gives CDR1 WSHSY, CDR2 SAAADI. V gave up 2 bases and J gave up 5 bases, with 15 bases separating them. This CDR3 is built from 15 residues. This chain's CDR3 is CASSEGGIREYGYTF. As DNA, the CDR3 is TGCGCCAGCAGTGAGGGGGGGATCCGGGAGTATGGCTACACCTTC.

The chain has TRBV12-2 and TRBJ1-6; TRBD1, the D gene given by the table, was not confirmed from the DNA. TRBV12-2 is labeled a pseudogene. This CDR3 has 15 residues. CDR3 region: CASRPETSNNSPLHF. DNA of the CDR3: TGTGCAAGTCGCCCAGAGACATCTAATAATTCACCCCTCCACTTT.

The rearrangement uses TRBV3-1 (or the pseudogene TRBV3-2) and TRBJ1-1, with D tentatively TRBD1 (5 bases). Trimming removed 1 base from V and 0 bases from J, with 30 bases in between. Germline CDR1 reads LGHDT; CDR2 reads YNNKEL (reference sequence). The CDR3 sequence is 22 residues long. The CDR3 DNA follows: TGTGCCAGCAGCCAAGGGACTCGGGGCTTAACGGGGAGGGTCGTGGTGAACACTGAAGCTTTCTTT. Encoded protein: CASSQGTRGLTGRVVVNTEAFF.

The CDR3 coding sequence is TGTGCCAGCAGCATCACCGGGACTAGAGCCTACGAGCAGTACTTC. It yields the protein CASSITGTRAYEQYF. The chain uses TRBV5-4 and TRBJ2-7, with 8 bases matching TRBD2. Germline V gene lookup returns CDR1 SGHNT and CDR2 YYREEE (reference sequence). There are 15 residues in the CDR3. After removal of 4 bases from V and 2 bases from J, the junction contained 8 bases not matched to a gene.

V gene TRBV5-4 combines with J gene TRBJ2-7; a possible D gene is TRBD1 (6 bases). Trimming cost V 0 bases and J 4 bases, with 8 bases left between them. The CDR3 totals 13 residues. CDR1 is SGHNT and CDR2 is YYREEE in the germline V gene (reference sequence). In DNA, the CDR3 is TGTGCCAGCAGCTTGGGGGGGCAGTACGAGCAGTACTTC. As protein: CASSLGGQYEQYF.

Here the CDR3 DNA reads TGCGCCAGCAGCCAAGATCGGGTTAGCGGGAGCGAAGAGACCCAGTACTTC. Its translation is CASSQDRVSGSEETQYF. The genes are TRBV4-1 and TRBJ2-5, with 9 bases lining up with TRBD2. Germline CDR1 reads MGHRA; CDR2 reads YSYEKL. The V gene end was trimmed by 0 bases and the J gene end by 3 bases; junction bases not matched to a gene: 8. The CDR3 is 17 amino acids.

The chain employs TRBV5-4 and TRBJ2-5; possible D gene TRBD1, 6 bases. Deletions cut 0 bases from V and 0 bases from J, with 12 bases between. Germline V gene sequence: CDR1 SGHNT, CDR2 YYREEE (reference sequence). There are 16 residues in the CDR3. CDR3 bases: TGTGCCAGCAGCTTGGTGGGGGCCCTGTACCAAGAGACCCAGTACTTC. It is translated as CASSLVGALYQETQYF.

This chain connects TRBV15 to TRBJ2-5, with D perhaps matching TRBD1 (5 bases). Germline V gene sequence: CDR1 LNHNV, CDR2 YYDKDF (reference sequence). V lost 3 bases, J lost 6 bases, and 8 bases lay in between. The length of the CDR3 is 12 residues. The CDR3 DNA reads as TGTGCCACCAGCAGGAAGGGGAAGACCCAGTACTTC. This sequence encodes CATSRKGKTQYF. Using reference TRBV15 and TRBJ2-5 for the parts outside the CDR3, the full variable domain is DAMVIQNPRYQVTQFGKPVTLSCSQTLNHNVMYWYQQKSSQAPKLLFHYYDKDFNNEADTPDNFQSRRPNTSFCFLDIRSPGLGDTAMYLCATSRKGKTQYFGPGTRLLVL.

The genes are TRBV18 and TRBJ2-7, with a possible D match to TRBD1 (6 bases). The V end lost 7 bases, the J end lost 5 bases, and 15 bases lay between the germline ends. The CDR3 is made up of 13 amino acids. CDR1 is KGHSH and CDR2 is LQKENI in the germline V gene. As DNA, the CDR3 is TGTGCCAGCTTGGGGCAGGGGTCGAACGAGCAGTACTTC. As protein: CASLGQGSNEQYF.

This chain links TRBV9 with TRBJ1-4, with a weak D call TRBD1 (6 bases). Germline CDR1 reads SGDLS; CDR2 reads YYNGEE. The V end lost 4 bases, the J end lost 7 bases, and 14 bases lay between the germline ends. The CDR3 totals 14 residues. The CDR3 reads CASSTSLQGEKLFF. The CDR3 nucleotides read TGTGCCAGCAGCACGTCTTTACAGGGTGAAAAACTGTTTTTT.

This CDR3 reads CASSSGRGTEAFF. CDR3 sequence (DNA): TGTGCCAGCAGCTCGGGCCGGGGCACTGAAGCTTTCTTT. The rearrangement joins TRBV7-3 to TRBJ1-1; D is unclear. This CDR3 region has 13 residues. The V end was cut by 4 bases, the J end by 4 bases, with 10 bases between. CDR1 is SGHTA and CDR2 is FQGTGA in the germline V gene.

The rearrangement links TRBV30 to TRBJ1-4, with D possibly being TRBD1 (6 bases). V was trimmed by 3 bases and J by 3 bases, leaving 17 bases between them. The CDR3 covers 16 residues. Germline V CDR1 and CDR2: GTSNPN, SVGIG (reference sequence). CDR3 sequence reads: CAWSGKGVGPNEKLFF. The CDR3 DNA reads as TGTGCCTGGAGCGGTAAGGGGGTTGGACCTAATGAAAAACTGTTTTTT.

The chain has TRBV7-3 and TRBJ2-1; possible D gene TRBD2, 6 bases. Trimming stripped 5 bases from V and 0 bases from J, with 14 bases between. CDR3 length: 16 residues. From germline, CDR1 is SGHTA and CDR2 FQGTGA. As DNA, the CDR3 is TGTGCCAGCAGCAACCTCGGGACTCTCTCCTACAATGAGCAGTTCTTC. This sequence encodes CASSNLGTLSYNEQFF.

The chain couples TRBV28 to TRBJ1-2; D might be TRBD1 (6 bases). The germline V gene encodes CDR1 MDHEN and CDR2 SYDVKM. V was clipped by 6 bases and J by 4 bases, with 15 bases between them. The CDR3 has 14 amino acids. The CDR3 sequence: CASSPPQGSYGYTF. CDR3 DNA sequence: TGTGCCAGCAGCCCTCCACAGGGAAGCTATGGCTACACCTTC.

The J gene is TRBJ2-7, the V gene TRBV13, with D possibly matching TRBD1 (5 bases). V shed 0 bases and J shed 6 bases, with 18 bases lying between them. Germline V gene sequence: CDR1 PRHDT, CDR2 FYEKMQ (reference sequence). The CDR3 has 16 residues. Here the CDR3 DNA reads TGTGCCAGCAGCTTAGGCCTTATCTGGCAGGGCAGCGAGCAGTACTTC. Translation gives CASSLGLIWQGSEQYF.

The table lists this clone with a few counts. This chain uses TRBV18 with TRBJ2-7; D possibly corresponds to TRBD1 (6 bases). Trimming left V 6 bases short and J 1 base short, with 16 bases between. Per the germline V gene, CDR1 is KGHSH and CDR2 is LQKENI. The CDR3 has 15 amino acids. Here the CDR3 DNA reads TGTGCCAGCTCGCAAACGTCAGGGGCTTCCTACGAGCAGTACTTC. Translation: CASSQTSGASYEQYF.

Comments on this clone: Distinct nucleotide sequences in the sample also encode this CDR3. V usage is TRBV2 and J usage is TRBJ1-5, with D uncertain. V was cut by 6 bases and J by 1 base, with 16 bases left in between. The CDR3 spans 16 residues. Germline V gene lookup returns CDR1 SNHLY and CDR2 FYNNEI. The CDR3 nucleotides are TGTGCCAGCAGAGAGAGAGGAGGGTTAAGCAATCAGCCCCAGCATTTT. Residues: CASRERGGLSNQPQHF.

This clone appeared a single time. This chain connects TRBV6-2 or TRBV6-3 to TRBJ1-2, with 7 bases fitting TRBD1. V lost 5 bases and J lost 8; bases outside the gene matches: 11. This CDR3 contains 14 residues. The germline V gene encodes CDR1 MNHEY and CDR2 SVGEGT. The CDR3 nucleotides read TGTGCCAGCAGTGCGACAGGGACGCGCGGCGGCTACACCTTC. Its protein product is CASSATGTRGGYTF.

This clone came up once. The DNA for the CDR3 is TGTGCCAGCAGACAAACTACTAGCACAGATACGCAGTATTTT. Translating it yields CASRQTTSTDTQYF. The chain links TRBV7-3 to TRBJ2-3, with D uncertain. Trimming left V 6 bases short and J 0 bases short, with 10 bases between. This CDR3 spans 14 amino acids. Germline V gene lookup returns CDR1 SGHTA and CDR2 FQGTGA.

The V and J genes are TRBV3-1 (or the pseudogene TRBV3-2) and TRBJ1-6; D not certain. Per germline, CDR1 LGHDT and CDR2 YNNKEL (reference sequence). V was trimmed by 0 bases and J by 10 bases, leaving 7 bases between them. This CDR3 has 13 residues. CDR3 in amino acids: CASSQDRNSPLHF. CDR3 sequence (DNA): TGTGCCAGCAGCCAAGACAGAAACTCACCCCTCCACTTT.

This chain joins TRBV29-1 and TRBJ1-5, with TRBD1 as a possible D gene (6 bases). The germline gives CDR1 SQVTM, CDR2 ANQGSEA. Trimming left V 7 bases short and J 4 bases short, with 11 bases between. The CDR3 spans 12 residues. CDR3: CSASDSNQPQHF. CDR3 nucleotides: TGCAGCGCTTCGGACAGTAATCAGCCCCAGCATTTT.

The chain is built from TRBV9 and TRBJ2-3, with D maybe TRBD2 (5 bases). Between the trimmed V and J ends, which lost 5 bases and 0 bases, there was a span of 13 bases. Germline loops: CDR1 SGDLS, CDR2 YYNGEE. This CDR3 has 15 amino acids. The CDR3 DNA is TGTGCCAGCAGACGGCTAGCACAGAGCACAGATACGCAGTATTTT. This sequence encodes CASRRLAQSTDTQYF.

V gene TRBV28 combines with J gene TRBJ2-1; possibly TRBD1 for D (5 bases). This CDR3 contains 17 residues. V was pared by 3 bases and J by 5 bases, with 20 bases between. Per the germline V gene, CDR1 is MDHEN and CDR2 is SYDVKM. The CDR3 region has the DNA TGTGCCAGCAGTTTTGACAGCTTTGGTATCGCCGACAATGAGCAGTTCTTC. Translated, it gives CASSFDSFGIADNEQFF.

The chain has TRBV7-8 and TRBJ1-1; D is undetermined. This CDR3 contains 13 residues. Per the germline V gene, CDR1 is SGHVS and CDR2 is FQNEAQ. The V gene lost 4 bases and the J gene lost 7 bases, with 13 bases spanning the gap. CDR3 sequence reads: CASSSPGRGEAFF. CDR3 in DNA: TGTGCCAGCAGCTCACCAGGACGGGGTGAAGCTTTCTTT.

This chain's CDR3 is CAWSGGGGRYNSPLHF. CDR3 in DNA: TGTGCCTGGAGTGGGGGAGGGGGACGATATAATTCACCCCTCCACTTT. The chain joins TRBV30 to TRBJ1-6; perhaps TRBD1 as D (6 bases). Germline CDR1 and CDR2: GTSNPN and SVGIG (reference sequence). This CDR3 contains 16 residues. V was shortened by 1 base and J by 4 bases, with 14 bases between the two germline ends.